The 27 T cell receptor beta chains below come from one sample, sequenced in a study of T-cell reconstitution after alpha-beta-depleted transplantation in children. Unique molecular identifiers featured in how the TCRbeta library was prepared. TCRdb fed the PCR reads into MiXCR, producing one record per CDR3 protein. The table includes about 500,000 distinct CDR3 sequences, around a third detected once. This sample comprised PBMCs from the stem cell graft donor, obtained from the stem cell graft. The source of these receptors is a human donor who donated a stem cell graft to a child with aplastic anemia.

This chain joins TRBV11-2 and TRBJ2-2; unclear D gene. The germline gives CDR1 SGHAT, CDR2 FQNNGV. The CDR3 sequence is 16 residues long. V lost 5 bases and J lost 2, with 15 bases in between. The CDR3 DNA reads TGTGCCAGCAGCCCTCGGACGGCCGCCAACACCGGGGAGCTGTTTTTT. This translates into CASSPRTAANTGELFF.

This chain uses TRBV20-1 with TRBJ2-5; no reliable D call. CDR3 length equals 13 residues. The V gene's germline CDR1 is DFQATT and CDR2 SNEGSKA (reference sequence). V was shortened by 2 bases and J by 4 bases, with 11 bases between the two germline ends. The CDR3 protein is CSARRTSRETQYF. The DNA of the CDR3 is TGCAGTGCTAGACGGACCTCTAGAGAGACCCAGTACTTC.

There are a few counts of this clonotype. The rearrangement uses TRBV7-7 and TRBJ2-1; TRBD1 matches 8 bases. This CDR3 contains 13 residues. The V segment lost 4 bases and the J segment 9 bases; nucleotides outside the gene matches: 5. CDR1 and CDR2 from the germline V gene are SSHAT and FNYEAQ (reference sequence). The CDR3 sequence: CASSSTGAGEQFF. CDR3 DNA: TGTGCCAGCAGCTCGACAGGGGCGGGTGAGCAGTTCTTC. Complete variable domain (other parts from reference TRBV7-7 and TRBJ2-1): GAGVSQSPRYKVTKRGQDVTLRCDPISSHATLYWYQQALGQGPEFLTYFNYEAQPDKSGLPSDRFSAERPEGSISTLTIQRTEQRDSAMYRCASSSTGAGEQFFGPGTRLTVL.

The table lists this clonotype with a few counts. The chain carries TRBV15 and TRBJ1-4; no firm D call. Germline V gene lookup returns CDR1 LNHNV and CDR2 YYDKDF (reference sequence). The CDR3 is made up of 14 amino acids. The V end was cut by 3 bases, the J end by 7 bases, with 12 bases between. CDR3: CATSSRAVGEKLFF. CDR3 sequence (DNA): TGTGCCACCAGCAGCCGGGCCGTCGGTGAAAAACTGTTTTTT.

This clonotype showed up just a few times. The V and J genes are TRBV12-3 or TRBV12-4 and TRBJ2-1; D not certain. The CDR3 totals 11 residues. V was clipped by 8 bases and J by 9 bases, with 11 bases between them. In nucleotides, the CDR3 is TGTGCCAGCCGGACCTTGACTGAGCAGTTCTTC. Translating it yields CASRTLTEQFF.

The V gene is TRBV7-2, the J gene TRBJ2-1; 12 bases align to TRBD2. The CDR3 has 16 amino acids. V lost 5 bases to trimming and J lost 7 bases; unmatched junction nucleotides: 9. Germline CDR1 is SGHTA and CDR2 is FQGNSA. CDR3 coding DNA: TGTGCCAGCAGCACACGACTAGCGGGAGATCGAAATGAGCAGTTCTTC. It is translated as CASSTRLAGDRNEQFF.

A few counts support this clonotype. V gene TRBV10-1 combines with J gene TRBJ2-3; D not certain. Trimming removed 5 bases at V and 7 bases at J, with 13 bases between. The CDR3 has 13 amino acids. Germline V gene sequence: CDR1 WNHNN, CDR2 SYGVQD (reference sequence). The CDR3 loop is CASSSGPDNTQYF. DNA for the CDR3: TGCGCCAGCAGTTCCGGACCCGACAATACGCAGTATTTT.

V is TRBV7-3 and J is TRBJ2-1, with 8 bases that match TRBD1. Losses at the gene ends were 8 bases for V and 3 bases for J; bases not matched to a gene: 12. CDR3 length: 16 amino acids. In germline, CDR1 is SGHTA, CDR2 FQGTGA. CDR3 sequence: CASSPIQGAGYNEQFF. CDR3 DNA sequence: TGTGCCAGCTCCCCAATTCAGGGGGCGGGCTACAATGAGCAGTTCTTC.

The chain couples TRBV5-1 to TRBJ2-5; no clear D. The CDR3 is made up of 17 amino acids. The germline CDR1 and CDR2 sequences are SGHRS and YFSETQ. V lost 4 bases and J 0 bases, leaving 19 bases between the germline ends. The CDR3 sequence: CASSGWVASNNQETQYF. CDR3 nucleotide sequence: TGCGCCAGCAGCGGATGGGTGGCGAGCAATAACCAAGAGACCCAGTACTTC.

This clonotype has just a few counts. The V and J genes are TRBV6-1 and TRBJ1-3; D possibly corresponds to TRBD1 (6 bases). V lost 7 bases and J 4 bases, leaving 17 bases between the germline ends. Germline CDR1 MNHNS, CDR2 SASEGT. The CDR3 extends over 15 amino acids. CDR3 protein: CASIGGMTTGNTIYF. Written as DNA, the CDR3 is TGTGCCAGCATAGGGGGGATGACGACAGGAAACACCATATATTTT.

The genes are TRBV15 and TRBJ1-2, with a possible D match to TRBD1 (5 bases). Germline values: CDR1 LNHNV, CDR2 YYDKDF (reference sequence). V lost 0 bases to trimming and J lost 4 bases, with 9 bases between them. CDR3 length: 14 amino acids. The CDR3 spells CATSRDRGTYGYTF. As DNA, the CDR3 is TGTGCCACCAGCAGAGATCGGGGGACCTATGGCTACACCTTC.

The chain combines TRBV25-1 with TRBJ1-6; perhaps TRBD1 as D (6 bases). The CDR3 sequence is 15 residues long. Germline-derived CDR1 and CDR2 are MGHDK and SYGVNS. Trimming pared 2 bases from V and 7 bases from J, leaving 12 bases between. The CDR3 nucleotides are TGTGCCAGCAGTGAAAGGGCCAGGGGAAATTCACCCCTCCACTTT. Translated, it gives CASSERARGNSPLHF.

This clonotype showed up just a few times. The V and J genes are TRBV20-1 and TRBJ1-1, with unresolved D. V shed 2 bases and J shed 5 bases, with 15 bases lying between them. CDR1 and CDR2 from the germline V gene are DFQATT and SNEGSKA (reference sequence). This CDR3 spans 14 amino acids. CDR3 DNA sequence: TGCAGTGCTAGAATCCCAGCTGAGTGGACTGAAGCTTTCTTT. Its protein product is CSARIPAEWTEAFF.

The genes are TRBV12-3 or TRBV12-4 and TRBJ2-7; perhaps TRBD1 as D (6 bases). This CDR3 comprises 13 residues. V was cut by 6 bases and J by 2 bases, with 11 bases left in between. The CDR3 sequence is CASRYSGAYEQYF. The DNA for the CDR3 is TGTGCCAGCAGGTACTCAGGGGCCTACGAGCAGTACTTC.

The chain combines TRBV27 with TRBJ1-2, with 8 bases identical to TRBD1. Germline trimming cut 9 bases from V and 3 bases from J; bases unmatched to any gene: 12. Per germline, CDR1 MNHEY and CDR2 SMNVEV (reference sequence). The CDR3 consists of 15 residues. The CDR3 DNA reads TGTGCCAGTAGGATACAGGGGGGGACCCACTATGGCTACACCTTC. Translation gives CASRIQGGTHYGYTF.

This clonotype was picked up a small number of times. The chain combines TRBV5-1 with TRBJ2-7; D not certain. Germline loops: CDR1 SGHRS, CDR2 YFSETQ. Trimming stripped 4 bases from V and 5 bases from J, with 16 bases between. The CDR3 totals 14 residues. The CDR3 DNA follows: TGCGCCAGCAGCGACCAGTCGCCCTTCGACGAGCAGTACTTC. It encodes CASSDQSPFDEQYF. The full variable domain, in which reference TRBV5-1 and TRBJ2-7 provide the parts outside the CDR3, is KAGVTQTPRYLIKTRGQQVTLSCSPISGHRSVSWYQQTPGQGLQFLFEYFSETQRNKGNFPGRFSGRQFSNSRSEMNVSTLELGDSALYLCASSDQSPFDEQYFGPGTRLTVT.

This clonotype was seen a few times. The rearrangement uses TRBV29-1 and TRBJ2-7; D might be TRBD1 (6 bases). The CDR3 covers 14 residues. Trimming cost V 4 bases and J 2 bases, with 15 bases left between them. Germline CDR1 is SQVTM and CDR2 is ANQGSEA. CDR3 amino acids: CSVVGLGQPYEQYF. CDR3 bases: TGCAGCGTTGTGGGATTAGGACAGCCCTACGAGCAGTACTTC.

The J gene is TRBJ1-2, the V gene TRBV10-3; D is perhaps TRBD1 (6 bases). The length of the CDR3 is 14 residues. With 11 bases removed from V and 7 bases from J, the gap between germline ends came to 23 bases. Per germline, CDR1 ENHRY and CDR2 SYGVKD. CDR3 in DNA: TGTGCCGCAAGATCGGGGGACATAGCGGTTGGCTACACCTTC. Protein sequence: CAARSGDIAVGYTF.

This clonotype was detected many times. Sequence at one end of the junction differs from germline and may be a read error. The chain couples TRBV5-1 to TRBJ2-3; 7 bases are shared with TRBD1. This CDR3 comprises 15 residues. CDR1 and CDR2 from the germline V gene are SGHRS and YFSETQ. The DNA of the CDR3 is TGTGCCAGCAGCTTAGCGTCAGGGGGTACCGATACGCAGTATTTT. Its translation: CASSLASGGTDTQYF.

The table lists this clonotype with a count of one. The rearrangement links TRBV19 to TRBJ1-1, with D unclear. V was cut by 1 base and J by 5 bases, with 11 bases left in between. The CDR3 length is 14 residues. The germline V gene encodes CDR1 LNHDA and CDR2 SQIVND (reference sequence). The CDR3 loop is CASSIVSGGTEAFF. The CDR3 nucleotides read TGTGCCAGTAGTATAGTATCCGGCGGGACTGAAGCTTTCTTT.

CDR3 sequence reads: CATKIGGAYGYTF. CDR3 nucleotide sequence: TGTGCCACGAAGATAGGGGGGGCCTATGGCTACACCTTC. The chain is built from TRBV7-2 and TRBJ1-2, with D possibly TRBD1 on 6 matching bases. The CDR3 sequence is 13 residues long. V lost 10 bases to trimming and J lost 4 bases, with 16 bases between them. Germline V CDR1 and CDR2: SGHTA, FQGNSA.

The V and J genes are TRBV25-1 and TRBJ2-7; tentative D call: TRBD2 (6 bases). Germline V gene data show CDR1 as MGHDK and CDR2 as SYGVNS. The ends were cut back, 9 bases at V and 4 bases at J, with 10 bases in the middle. This CDR3 spans 11 amino acids. The CDR3 loop reads CASVAGYEQYF. In nucleotides, the CDR3 is TGTGCCAGTGTGGCGGGGTACGAGCAGTACTTC.

This chain links TRBV5-1 with TRBJ2-2; 13 bases align to TRBD2. The CDR3 contains 18 residues. Trimming at V came to 5 bases and at J to 3 bases, leaving 10 bases not matched to a gene. Germline V gene lookup returns CDR1 SGHRS and CDR2 YFSETQ. CDR3 region: CASRPGTSGNIYTGELFF. In nucleotides, the CDR3 is TGCGCCAGCAGGCCCGGGACTAGCGGGAATATTTACACCGGGGAGCTGTTTTTT.

The sample holds a few counts of this clonotype. A read error may be the cause here, since a much bigger clone is one base away. The chain carries TRBV12-3 or TRBV12-4 and TRBJ2-2; D not certain. The V gene lost 5 bases and the J gene lost 3 bases, with 1 base spanning the gap. This CDR3 contains 11 residues. Here the CDR3 DNA reads TGTGCCAGCAGTCACACCGGGGAGCTGTTTTTT. As protein: CASSHTGELFF.

The chain uses TRBV7-2 and TRBJ1-5; a possible D gene is TRBD1 (6 bases). Germline loops: CDR1 SGHTA, CDR2 FQGNSA. CDR3 length: 13 residues. Trimming removed 5 bases at V and 6 bases at J, with 11 bases between. CDR3 bases: TGTGCCAGCAGCCCACAGGGCGCTCAGCCCCAGCATTTT. Amino acids: CASSPQGAQPQHF. The full variable domain, in which reference TRBV7-2 and TRBJ1-5 provide the parts outside the CDR3, is GAGVSQSPSNKVTEKGKDVELRCDPISGHTALYWYRQSLGQGLEFLIYFQGNSAPDKSGLPSDRFSAERTGGSVSTLTIQRTQQEDSAVYLCASSPQGAQPQHFGDGTRLSIL.

This chain links TRBV7-2 with TRBJ1-4, with 9 bases fitting TRBD1. CDR3 length: 17 amino acids. With V trimmed by 5 bases and J by 5 bases, 12 bases remained unmatched. The V gene's germline CDR1 is SGHTA and CDR2 FQGNSA. The CDR3 bases are TGTGCCAGCAGCCTAAACTTCGGGACAGGGTCCAATGAAAAACTGTTTTTT. This sequence encodes CASSLNFGTGSNEKLFF.

Only a few counts were recorded for this clonotype. The rearrangement uses TRBV12-3 or TRBV12-4 and TRBJ1-1; D gene uncertain. Trimming cost V 5 bases and J 4 bases, with 5 bases left between them. The CDR3 is 11 amino acids. CDR3 residues: CASSTFTEAFF. Written as DNA, the CDR3 is TGTGCCAGCAGTACTTTCACTGAAGCTTTCTTT.